This T cell receptor beta chain is drawn from a study of T cell responses to AZD1222 COVID-19 vaccine. In the study overall: Second-dose timings of about 4 or about 12 weeks were pooled. Broader study findings: In all cases, repertoires were sampled only after the peak T cell response. Receipt of two AZD1222 doses was followed by a rise in Spike-specific TCR breadth and depth.

The sample holds a few counts of this clone. Its antigen is unknown. CDR1 is SGHDT, CDR2 YYEEEE, per germline. V was pared by 6 bases and J by 0 bases, with 12 bases between. The CDR3 totals 15 residues. The protocol was immunoSEQ multiplex PCR, while the TCRdb copy is restricted to in-frame clones and leaves out a portion. Counted here are about 120,000 clones, around 85% occurring once; the ten biggest clones make up about 9.8%. This rearrangement joins TRBV5-6 to TRBJ2-2, with a possible D match to TRBD1 (6 bases). The TCR sequence derives from an adult in good health. Here the sequenced sample was peripheral blood, taken on day 0 of AZD1222 vaccination. CDR3 amino acids: CASMPGHSNTGELFF. The CDR3 bases are TGTGCCAGCATGCCGGGACACTCGAACACCGGGGAGCTGTTTTTT.